Shown below are 11 T cell receptor beta chains from a single sample sequenced in a study of blood T cell repertoires in COVID-19. The table came from immunoSEQ multiplex PCR; TCRdb's copy has only in-frame clones and leaves some out. Of just over 300,000 clones listed, around 90% are singletons. The sample taken for sequencing was PBMCs or T cells enriched from blood (not recorded which). These receptor sequences come from a woman younger than 30 with acute COVID-19.

V and J are TRBV9 and TRBJ2-1; TRBD2 agrees at 12 bases. The ends lost 2 bases at V and 8 bases at J; junction bases unmatched: 5. The CDR3 extends over 15 amino acids. Per the germline V gene, CDR1 is SGDLS and CDR2 is YYNGEE. CDR3 protein: CASSVTSGRSYEQFF. CDR3 bases: TGTGCCAGCAGCGTGACTAGCGGGAGATCTTATGAGCAGTTCTTC.

The rearrangement joins TRBV11-2 to TRBJ1-2; a weak D match, TRBD1 (6 bases). This CDR3 is built from 15 residues. V was cut by 4 bases and J by 8 bases, with 20 bases left in between. Germline lookup yields CDR1 SGHAT and CDR2 FQNNGV. The DNA of the CDR3 is TGTGCCAGCAGCTCACTCTCGGGGGGCTTGGGCGGCTACACCTTC. Translating gives CASSSLSGGLGGYTF.

The CDR3 DNA follows: TGTGCCAGCAGTTTTACAACAAGTGAGCAGTTCTTC. Translated, it gives CASSFTTSEQFF. This rearrangement joins TRBV28 to TRBJ2-1; D remains ambiguous. CDR3 length: 12 amino acids. CDR1 is MDHEN, CDR2 SYDVKM, per germline. Trimming removed 3 bases at V and 9 bases at J, with 9 bases between.

This clone was seen just once. V and J are TRBV19 and TRBJ1-5; D might be TRBD1 (6 bases). This CDR3 is built from 17 residues. Germline CDR1 and CDR2: LNHDA and SQIVND (reference sequence). V lost 3 bases, J lost 3 bases, and 18 bases lay in between. Here the CDR3 reads CASSMDGQFGPNQPQHF. CDR3 nucleotides: TGTGCCAGTAGTATGGATGGACAGTTCGGCCCCAATCAGCCCCAGCATTTT.

V gene TRBV2 combines with J gene TRBJ1-5; TRBD1 might be the D (6 bases). V lost 6 bases, J lost 1 base, and 10 bases lay in between. Germline V gene lookup returns CDR1 SNHLY and CDR2 FYNNEI. The CDR3 extends over 14 amino acids. CDR3 loop: CASSPGQSNQPQHF. CDR3 DNA sequence: TGTGCCAGCAGCCCGGGACAAAGCAATCAGCCCCAGCATTTT.

The table lists this clone with a count of one. The chain uses TRBV7-9 and TRBJ2-1; 8 bases fit TRBD2. The trim removed 3 bases at V and 8 bases at J, leaving 15 bases unmatched. The CDR3 has 17 amino acids. Germline-derived CDR1 and CDR2 are SEHNR and FQNEAQ (reference sequence). In DNA, the CDR3 is TGTGCCAGCAGCTTTGCCTCGCCTAGCGGGTCGGGCGATGAGCAGTTCTTC. This encodes CASSFASPSGSGDEQFF.

This sequence joins TRBV28 and TRBJ1-1; 10 bases fit TRBD1. The junction had 5 bases not matched to a gene; V was cut back by 5 bases and J by 5 bases. CDR1 and CDR2 from the germline V gene are MDHEN and SYDVKM. The CDR3 extends over 14 amino acids. CDR3 loop: CASSLGQGITEAFF. The CDR3 nucleotides read TGTGCCAGCAGTCTGGGACAGGGGATAACTGAAGCTTTCTTT.

J is TRBJ2-7 and V is TRBV4-2; 8 bases match TRBD2. The CDR3 loop spans 16 amino acids. The V gene end was trimmed by 0 bases and the J gene end by 6 bases; junction bases not matched to a gene: 10. Germline V CDR1 and CDR2: LGHNA, YNFKEQ. DNA for the CDR3: TGTGCCAGCAGCCAAGACTCAGCGGGAGTGCCGGCCGAGCAGTACTTC. Protein product: CASSQDSAGVPAEQYF.

This clone showed up just once. This chain joins TRBV5-1 and TRBJ2-5, with D tentatively TRBD1 (5 bases). Germline V gives CDR1 SGHRS, CDR2 YFSETQ. This CDR3 contains 13 residues. Between the trimmed V and J ends, which lost 4 bases and 5 bases, there was a span of 12 bases. In DNA form, the CDR3 reads TGCGCCAGCAGCGCCAGGGTGGGGGAGACCCAGTACTTC. Amino acids: CASSARVGETQYF.

The J gene is TRBJ2-7, the V gene TRBV2, with D possibly matching TRBD2 (6 bases). Germline CDR1 SNHLY, CDR2 FYNNEI. CDR3 size: 13 residues. Trimming removed 10 bases at V and 3 bases at J, with 16 bases between. This CDR3 reads CATAIRGNYEQYF. The CDR3 DNA reads as TGTGCCACGGCGATCCGGGGGAACTACGAGCAGTACTTC.

There are a few counts of this clone. V usage is TRBV28 and J usage is TRBJ1-2, with unresolved D. Trimming cost V 10 bases and J 5 bases, with 14 bases left between them. The CDR3 extends over 12 amino acids. The germline gives CDR1 MDHEN, CDR2 SYDVKM. The CDR3 here is CATDAGGYGYTF. The CDR3 region has the DNA TGTGCCACCGATGCAGGAGGGTATGGCTACACCTTC.